A single sample gave rise to the 2 T cell receptor beta chains below, sequenced in a study of T cells in Graves' hyperthyroidism and ophthalmopathy. RNA transcripts gave rise to amplified TCR beta CDR3 regions. The TCR CDR3 first-round RT-PCR relied on the HTBI primer set. TCRdb re-analysed the multiplex PCR reads in MiXCR, keeping a single row per CDR3 protein. Of about 540,000 distinct CDR3 sequences in the sample, roughly 46% were seen once. Sequences were obtained from peripheral blood or thyroid tissue (not recorded which). These TCRs come from a woman between 18 and 29 years old with Graves' hyperthyroidism.

This clonotype was seen at least ten times. The rearrangement uses TRBV12-3 or TRBV12-4 and TRBJ1-6; D unresolved. This CDR3 is built from 13 residues. Trimming pared 3 bases from V and 6 bases from J, leaving 6 bases between. CDR3 loop: CASSLYLNSPLHF. In DNA, the CDR3 is TGTGCCAGCAGTTTGTACCTTAATTCACCCCTCCACTTT.

The chain joins TRBV2 to TRBJ2-5, with 12 bases aligning to TRBD2. The CDR3 is made up of 15 amino acids. Germline V gives CDR1 SNHLY, CDR2 FYNNEI. The V gene end was trimmed by 6 bases and the J gene end by 6 bases; junction bases not matched to a gene: 8. The CDR3 spells CASSRTSGTRKTQYF. CDR3 DNA sequence: TGTGCCAGCAGCAGGACTAGCGGGACACGGAAGACCCAGTACTTC. Drawing the rest from reference TRBV2 and TRBJ2-5, the complete variable domain is EPEVTQTPSHQVTQMGQEVILRCVPISNHLYFYWYRQILGQKVEFLVSFYNNEISEKSEIFDDQFSVERPDGSNFTLKIRSTKLEDSAMYFCASSRTSGTRKTQYFGPGTRLLVL.